This passage covers 27 T cell receptor beta chains from one sample sequenced in a study of OX40 agonist ivuxolimab in advanced cancers. Data came from immunoSEQ multiplex PCR; TCRdb stores just in-frame clones and leaves some out. This table holds nearly 80,000 clones, around 94% found once. Material: CD4+ or CD8+ T cells sorted from blood, obtained in a trial of the OX40 agonist ivuxolimab. All receptors come from an adult with an advanced solid tumor such as melanoma, head and neck, liver or kidney cancer.

The chain couples TRBV5-5 to TRBJ1-1; D call uncertain. The CDR3 runs 12 residues. Germline CDR1 reads SGHKS; CDR2 reads YYEKEE (reference sequence). With 2 bases removed from V and 7 bases from J, the gap between germline ends came to 9 bases. DNA of the CDR3: TGTGCCAGCAGCTTTAGGCAGATTGAAGCTTTCTTT. It is translated as CASSFRQIEAFF.

This chain joins TRBV5-6 and TRBJ2-5, with a possible D match to TRBD2 (5 bases). Per the germline V gene, CDR1 is SGHDT and CDR2 is YYEEEE. CDR3 length: 14 amino acids. V lost 6 bases and J 5 bases, leaving 17 bases between the germline ends. CDR3 sequence: CASTLDLKRETQYF. Written as DNA, the CDR3 is TGTGCCAGCACCCTGGACTTGAAAAGGGAGACCCAGTACTTC. Based on the CDR3 plus reference TRBV5-6 and TRBJ2-5, the full variable domain is DAGVTQSPTHLIKTRGQQVTLRCSPKSGHDTVSWYQQALGQGPQFIFQYYEEEERQRGNFPDRFSGHQFPNYSSELNVNALLLGDSALYLCASTLDLKRETQYFGPGTRLLVL.

This chain links TRBV30 with TRBJ2-2, with TRBD1 as a possible D gene (5 bases). Trimming shortened V by 4 bases and J by 5 bases, and 8 bases separated the two germline ends. The CDR3 has 12 amino acids. CDR1 and CDR2 from the germline V gene are GTSNPN and SVGIG (reference sequence). The CDR3: CAWTGNTGELFF. CDR3 DNA: TGTGCCTGGACAGGGAATACCGGGGAGCTGTTTTTT.

The chain combines TRBV30 with TRBJ2-1, with D unclear. The CDR3 spans 15 residues. The V gene lost 4 bases and the J gene lost 0 bases, with 13 bases spanning the gap. From germline, CDR1 is GTSNPN and CDR2 SVGIG (reference sequence). Here the CDR3 DNA reads TGTGCCTGGATGGAAGTCCGGAGCTCCTACAATGAGCAGTTCTTC. This gives the protein CAWMEVRSSYNEQFF.

V usage is TRBV2 and J usage is TRBJ2-2; a weak D match, TRBD2 (6 bases). V was cut by 6 bases and J by 2 bases, with 19 bases left in between. The CDR3 is 17 residues long. From germline, CDR1 is SNHLY and CDR2 FYNNEI. The CDR3 nucleotides read TGTGCCAGCAGCCCTCTCGGGGGACTTATAAACACCGGGGAGCTGTTTTTT. This gives the protein CASSPLGGLINTGELFF.

The chain carries TRBV4-2 and TRBJ2-1; D may be TRBD1 (5 bases). Trimming took off 0 bases at V and 8 bases at J, with 17 bases between the two ends. Germline V gene sequence: CDR1 LGHNA, CDR2 YNFKEQ. This CDR3 spans 16 amino acids. The CDR3 nucleotides are TGTGCCAGCAGCCAAGATCGTATGGGTTGGGGCGATGAGCAGTTCTTC. Amino acid sequence: CASSQDRMGWGDEQFF.

This chain links TRBV9 with TRBJ1-2, with TRBD1 as a possible D gene (6 bases). Germline-derived CDR1 and CDR2 are SGDLS and YYNGEE. V lost 3 bases to trimming and J lost 8 bases, with 23 bases between them. The CDR3 is made up of 16 amino acids. DNA for the CDR3: TGTGCCAGCAGCGAAGAGGGGCAGGGGCGGTTTTACGGCTACACCTTC. Translating gives CASSEEGQGRFYGYTF.

The chain couples TRBV7-9 to TRBJ2-5; D remains ambiguous. CDR3 size: 14 residues. Trimming left V 4 bases short and J 2 bases short, with 11 bases between. Germline V lookup: CDR1 SEHNR, CDR2 FQNEAQ (reference sequence). The chain's CDR3 is CASSSSLHQETQYF. CDR3 DNA: TGTGCCAGCAGCTCCTCGCTACATCAAGAGACCCAGTACTTC.

The genes are TRBV7-9 and TRBJ2-5, with 11 bases that match TRBD1. The V and J ends lost 5 bases and 0 bases, in that order; junction bases with no gene match: 5. The CDR3 spans 16 residues. Germline V gene lookup returns CDR1 SEHNR and CDR2 FQNEAQ (reference sequence). CDR3 residues: CASSIRDRGYQETQYF. The DNA for the CDR3 is TGTGCCAGCAGCATCCGGGACAGGGGGTACCAAGAGACCCAGTACTTC.

V usage is TRBV28 and J usage is TRBJ2-3; 10 bases match TRBD1. Germline V lookup: CDR1 MDHEN, CDR2 SYDVKM. The CDR3 runs to 17 residues. V lost 5 bases, J lost 2 bases, and 10 bases stayed unmatched. CDR3 residues: CASSPITTGGPTDTQYF. For the CDR3, the DNA is TGTGCCAGCAGTCCGATAACGACAGGGGGCCCCACAGATACGCAGTATTTT.

The rearrangement uses TRBV27 and TRBJ1-1; no definite D call. With 7 bases removed from V and 7 bases from J, the gap between germline ends came to 19 bases. Germline V CDR1 and CDR2: MNHEY, SMNVEV (reference sequence). This CDR3 is built from 14 residues. The CDR3 sequence: CASNNGLYNGEAFF. The CDR3 nucleotides read TGTGCCAGCAACAATGGGCTCTACAATGGTGAAGCTTTCTTT.

The chain uses TRBV7-8 and TRBJ2-7; no clear D. V gave up 2 bases and J gave up 0 bases, with 5 bases separating them. CDR3 length: 13 amino acids. In germline, CDR1 is SGHVS, CDR2 FQNEAQ. The CDR3 DNA is TGTGCCAGCAGCTTAAAGAACTCCTACGAGCAGTACTTC. The encoded protein is CASSLKNSYEQYF.

This sequence joins TRBV2 and TRBJ2-1; D is unclear. CDR1 and CDR2 (germline): SNHLY, FYNNEI. V was cut by 3 bases and J by 5 bases, with 5 bases left in between. This CDR3 is 12 amino acids long. CDR3 amino acids: CASSDENNEQFF. CDR3 nucleotides: TGTGCCAGCAGTGACGAAAACAATGAGCAGTTCTTC.

The chain combines TRBV19 with TRBJ2-5; D tentatively fits TRBD1 or TRBD2 (5 bases each). CDR3 length: 12 amino acids. CDR1 LNHDA and CDR2 SQIVND come from the germline V gene (reference sequence). The V end lost 5 bases, the J end lost 4 bases, and 8 bases lay between the germline ends. The CDR3 nucleotides read TGTGCCAGTAGTGGGACCGGAGAGACCCAGTACTTC. This encodes CASSGTGETQYF.

The rearrangement joins TRBV7-2 to TRBJ2-2; D might be TRBD2 (6 bases). The V end lost 1 base, the J end lost 6 bases, and 15 bases lay between the germline ends. Germline V gene data show CDR1 as SGHTA and CDR2 as FQGNSA. The length of the CDR3 is 16 residues. In DNA form, the CDR3 reads TGTGCCAGCAGCTTAGAACTTGGGACTCAGGCCGGGGAGCTGTTTTTT. It encodes CASSLELGTQAGELFF.

CDR3 sequence: CASSIDLTGQNNYGYTF. CDR3 sequence (DNA): TGTGCCAGTAGTATAGATCTTACGGGACAGAATAACTATGGCTACACCTTC. The chain links TRBV19 to TRBJ1-2; 7 bases agree with TRBD1. The CDR3 runs 17 residues. Germline V gives CDR1 LNHDA, CDR2 SQIVND (reference sequence). Trimming cost V 0 bases and J 1 base; bases outside gene matches: 8.

CDR3 loop: CASSFPQGATGNTIYF. The CDR3 DNA reads TGTGCCAGCAGTTTTCCCCAGGGGGCTACTGGAAACACCATATATTTT. The chain couples TRBV28 to TRBJ1-3; 8 positions agree with TRBD1. Trimming took 3 bases from V and 2 from J; bases not matched to a gene: 6. The CDR3 totals 16 residues. Germline V CDR1 and CDR2: MDHEN, SYDVKM. The full variable domain, in which reference TRBV28 and TRBJ1-3 provide the parts outside the CDR3, is DVKVTQSSRYLVKRTGEKVFLECVQDMDHENMFWYRQDPGLGLRLIYFSYDVKMKEKGDIPEGYSVSREKKERFSLILESASTNQTSMYLCASSFPQGATGNTIYFGEGSWLTVV.

V gene TRBV5-4 combines with J gene TRBJ2-4, with D perhaps assigned TRBD1 or TRBD2 (7 bases each). Germline CDR1 and CDR2: SGHNT and YYREEE (reference sequence). The CDR3 totals 15 residues. V was shortened by 4 bases and J by 5 bases, with 16 bases between the two germline ends. This CDR3 reads CASSLTGAGENIQYF. The CDR3, as DNA: TGTGCCAGCAGCCTTACAGGGGCGGGGGAAAACATTCAGTACTTC.

This rearrangement joins TRBV2 to TRBJ1-1; 11 bases align to TRBD1. This CDR3 is built from 16 residues. Germline CDR1 and CDR2: SNHLY and FYNNEI. The junction had 12 bases not matched to a gene; V was cut back by 10 bases and J by 2 bases. The CDR3, as DNA: TGTGCCAATGAAGCCGGGACAGGGGGTTTAAACACTGAAGCTTTCTTT. Its translation: CANEAGTGGLNTEAFF.

The gene calls are TRBV10-1 and TRBJ2-1, with D perhaps being TRBD1 or TRBD2 (5 bases each). The CDR3 is made up of 17 amino acids. Trimming took off 1 base at V and 4 bases at J, with 17 bases between the two ends. Germline CDR1 is WNHNN and CDR2 is SYGVQD (reference sequence). The CDR3 DNA follows: TGCGCCAGCAGTGAGTTAAGCCTGGGACGGGGTTACAATGAGCAGTTCTTC. Its translation: CASSELSLGRGYNEQFF.

The rearrangement joins TRBV6-6 to TRBJ2-1, with a weak D call TRBD2 (6 bases). This CDR3 is built from 15 residues. The germline CDR1 and CDR2 sequences are MNHNY and SVGAGI (reference sequence). The V end lost 4 bases, the J end lost 2 bases, and 12 bases lay between the germline ends. The CDR3 DNA follows: TGTGCCAGCAGTTTCGGGAGCGGTACCTACAATGAGCAGTTCTTC. It encodes CASSFGSGTYNEQFF.

This sequence joins TRBV7-3 and TRBJ2-1; 7 positions agree with TRBD2. J gave up 2 bases and V 2 bases, and 3 bases lay outside the gene matches. The CDR3 sequence is 15 residues long. Germline CDR1 and CDR2: SGHTA and FQGTGA. CDR3 DNA: TGTGCCAGCAGCTTAGTGGGGGGGACCTACAATGAGCAGTTCTTC. This gives the protein CASSLVGGTYNEQFF. Drawing the rest from reference TRBV7-3 and TRBJ2-1, the complete variable domain is GAGVSQTPSNKVTEKGKYVELRCDPISGHTALYWYRQSLGQGPEFLIYFQGTGAADDSGLPNDRFFAVRPEGSVSTLKIQRTERGDSAVYLCASSLVGGTYNEQFFGPGTRLTVL.

This chain links TRBV11-1 with TRBJ2-1; D not resolved. In germline, CDR1 is SGHAT, CDR2 FQDESV (reference sequence). The CDR3 totals 11 residues. Trimming left V 1 base short and J 9 bases short, with 4 bases between. The CDR3 loop is CASSLGIEQFF. The CDR3 bases are TGTGCCAGCAGCTTAGGCATTGAGCAGTTCTTC.

This chain joins TRBV28 and TRBJ2-1, with D unresolved. The CDR3 spans 15 residues. Trimming cost V 3 bases and J 2 bases, with 11 bases left between them. Germline V lookup: CDR1 MDHEN, CDR2 SYDVKM. In DNA, the CDR3 is TGTGCCAGCAGTTTCATAGTGGGCCCCTACAATGAGCAGTTCTTC. Translating it yields CASSFIVGPYNEQFF.

This clone appeared a single time. The chain recombines TRBV4-1 with TRBJ2-7; D is possibly TRBD2 (5 bases). V lost 0 bases to trimming and J lost 4 bases, with 13 bases between them. This CDR3 has 15 residues. Germline CDR1 and CDR2: MGHRA and YSYEKL. The CDR3 here is CASSQELDRGYEQYF. CDR3 DNA sequence: TGCGCCAGCAGCCAAGAGCTAGACCGAGGGTACGAGCAGTACTTC.

The J gene is TRBJ2-7, the V gene TRBV7-9, with TRBD2 as a possible D gene (5 bases). CDR3 length: 13 amino acids. V lost 6 bases, J lost 3 bases, and 12 bases lay in between. Germline V lookup: CDR1 SEHNR, CDR2 FQNEAQ (reference sequence). CDR3 in DNA: TGTGCCAGCAGTCTTAGCGATCTCTACGAGCAGTACTTC. Protein: CASSLSDLYEQYF.

J is TRBJ2-5 and V is TRBV28, with D perhaps being TRBD1 or TRBD2 (5 bases each). The V gene lost 3 bases and the J gene lost 1 base, with 12 bases spanning the gap. The germline V gene encodes CDR1 MDHEN and CDR2 SYDVKM. The CDR3 extends over 15 amino acids. CDR3 in DNA: TGTGCCAGCAGTTTGATGTCAGGGACCCAAGAGACCCAGTACTTC. Its protein product is CASSLMSGTQETQYF.